Following are 29 T cell receptor beta chains from one sample sequenced in a study of long-term antiretroviral therapy in people with HIV. Researchers report immunoSEQ v3.0 was run at survey level. The table came from immunoSEQ multiplex PCR; TCRdb's copy has only in-frame clones and leaves some out. This sample carries 20,000 or so clones, 70% to 90% of them seen once, and the ten largest clones take roughly 18%. The source material was unsorted PBMCs, sampled 0.6 years after starting antiretroviral therapy. The receptors were sampled from a woman aged 18-30 years with HIV.

The chain links TRBV7-9 to TRBJ2-1; D uncertain. CDR1 and CDR2 from the germline V gene are SEHNR and FQNEAQ (reference sequence). V lost 6 bases to trimming and J lost 4 bases, with 4 bases between them. The CDR3 sequence is 11 residues long. The CDR3 DNA reads as TGTGCCAGCAGTGGGTACAATGAGCAGTTCTTC. Protein product: CASSGYNEQFF.

This clone was found once. CDR3 residues: CASRQGTGNTIYF. CDR3 coding DNA: TGTGCCAGCAGACAGGGGACTGGAAACACCATATATTTT. This chain joins TRBV6-1 and TRBJ1-3; 7 nucleotides match TRBD1. This CDR3 spans 13 amino acids. With V trimmed by 6 bases and J by 2 bases, 1 base remained unmatched. Germline CDR1 is MNHNS and CDR2 is SASEGT.

The V and J genes are TRBV18 and TRBJ1-1; no reliable D call. V was trimmed by 3 bases and J by 1 base, leaving 6 bases between them. This CDR3 spans 13 amino acids. Germline V gives CDR1 KGHSH, CDR2 LQKENI. For the CDR3, the DNA is TGTGCCAGCTCACCGAATGGGAACACTGAAGCTTTCTTT. Protein sequence: CASSPNGNTEAFF.

The chain joins TRBV27 to TRBJ1-5; D remains ambiguous. Germline lookup yields CDR1 MNHEY and CDR2 SMNVEV (reference sequence). V was cut by 0 bases and J by 7 bases, with 10 bases left in between. The CDR3 spans 14 residues. The CDR3 sequence: CASSLSPGSQPQHF. DNA of the CDR3: TGTGCCAGCAGTTTATCCCCGGGGAGCCAGCCCCAGCATTTT.

The genes are TRBV5-1 and TRBJ2-7, with TRBD1 matching over 12 bases. Looked up from germline, CDR1 is SGHRS and CDR2 is YFSETQ. This CDR3 has 16 amino acids. Trimming at V came to 4 bases and at J to 6 bases, leaving 11 bases not matched to a gene. The CDR3 bases are TGCGCCAGCAGCGCCTTTCCGGGACAGGGGGCGGCCGAGCAGTACTTC. Translated: CASSAFPGQGAAEQYF.

This clone was detected once. The gene calls are TRBV6-4 and TRBJ1-1; D unresolved. Germline-derived CDR1 and CDR2 are MRHNA and SNTAGT. V shed 0 bases and J shed 6 bases, with 8 bases lying between them. This CDR3 spans 13 amino acids. DNA for the CDR3: TGTGCCAGCAGTGACTCGTCGGTAGCTGAAGCTTTCTTT. As protein: CASSDSSVAEAFF.

The chain uses TRBV19 and TRBJ2-7; 9 nucleotides match TRBD1. The CDR3 is made up of 15 amino acids. V lost 6 bases and J lost 5; bases outside the gene matches: 11. Germline CDR1 and CDR2: LNHDA and SQIVND (reference sequence). In DNA, the CDR3 is TGTGCCAGTAGGATCGGACACAGGGGGCGAAACGAGCAGTACTTC. Translation: CASRIGHRGRNEQYF.

V gene TRBV5-1 combines with J gene TRBJ2-7; D is perhaps TRBD1 (5 bases). V gave up 0 bases and J gave up 3 bases, with 10 bases separating them. This CDR3 spans 14 amino acids. From germline, CDR1 is SGHRS and CDR2 YFSETQ. CDR3 loop: CASSLVARGYEQYF. CDR3 bases: TGCGCCAGCAGCTTGGTGGCTAGGGGCTACGAGCAGTACTTC.

The V and J genes are TRBV7-9 and TRBJ2-5, with D maybe TRBD2 (8 bases). V was cut by 7 bases and J by 5 bases, with 20 bases left in between. Germline V CDR1 and CDR2: SEHNR, FQNEAQ (reference sequence). CDR3 length: 15 amino acids. CDR3 sequence reads: CASTLSGTARETQYF. The CDR3 coding sequence is TGTGCCAGCACCCTTAGCGGGACAGCTCGGGAGACCCAGTACTTC.

The table lists this clone with a count of one. The CDR3 DNA reads as TGTGCCAGCAGCGGAGGCAATGAGCAGTTCTTC. It is translated as CASSGGNEQFF. The chain carries TRBV11-3 and TRBJ2-1; D perhaps matches TRBD2 (5 bases). Germline CDR1 SGHNT, CDR2 YENEEA. The germline V and J ends were trimmed by 5 bases and 6 bases, with 5 bases remaining between them. The CDR3 consists of 11 residues. The whole variable domain, remainder taken from reference TRBV11-3 and TRBJ2-1, is EAGVVQSPRYKIIEKKQPVAFWCNPISGHNTLYWYLQNLGQGPELLIRYENEEAVDDSQLPKDRFSAERLKGVDSTLKIQPAELGDSAVYLCASSGGNEQFFGPGTRLTVL.

This chain connects TRBV7-6 to TRBJ2-7, with D possibly matching TRBD2 (5 bases). CDR3 length equals 14 residues. CDR1 is SGHVS, CDR2 FNYEAQ, per germline. V was clipped by 4 bases and J by 7 bases, with 17 bases between them. The CDR3 here is CASSSLPGRVEQYF. The CDR3 DNA reads as TGTGCCAGCAGCTCACTTCCCGGGCGGGTTGAGCAGTACTTC.

The chain links TRBV5-1 to TRBJ2-2; D not resolved. CDR1 and CDR2 (germline): SGHRS, YFSETQ. This CDR3 has 12 amino acids. With 4 bases removed from V and 8 bases from J, the gap between germline ends came to 9 bases. The CDR3 is CASSEPGGELFF. DNA for the CDR3: TGCGCCAGCAGCGAACCCGGTGGGGAGCTGTTTTTT.

The rearrangement links TRBV7-9 to TRBJ1-4; D remains unclear. The CDR3 sequence is 16 residues long. CDR1 SEHNR and CDR2 FQNEAQ come from the germline V gene (reference sequence). V lost 3 bases and J lost 0, with 11 bases in between. CDR3 amino acids: CASSLTTKATNEKLFF. CDR3 nucleotides: TGTGCCAGCAGCTTGACAACCAAAGCAACTAATGAAAAACTGTTTTTT.

Written as DNA, the CDR3 is TGTGCCAGCAGTTTTGGGTGGGGGGGCGACGATGGCTACACCTTC. Its protein product is CASSFGWGGDDGYTF. The chain employs TRBV28 and TRBJ1-2; a possible D gene is TRBD1 (6 bases). The CDR3 is 15 amino acids. Germline CDR1 reads MDHEN; CDR2 reads SYDVKM. V shed 3 bases and J shed 6 bases, with 17 bases lying between them.

This clone came up once. The chain is built from TRBV29-1 and TRBJ1-1, with 10 bases aligning to TRBD1. Germline values: CDR1 SQVTM, CDR2 ANQGSEA. V lost 6 bases, J lost 11 bases, and 9 bases stayed unmatched. CDR3 size: 12 residues. CDR3 bases: TGCAGCGTAATCCGACAGGGGGCCTGGGCTTTCTTT. This encodes CSVIRQGAWAFF.

V gene TRBV27 combines with J gene TRBJ1-1; 9 bases fit TRBD1. CDR3 length equals 15 residues. After removal of 5 bases from V and 4 bases from J, the junction contained 8 bases not matched to a gene. Per the germline V gene, CDR1 is MNHEY and CDR2 is SMNVEV (reference sequence). CDR3 in DNA: TGTGCCAGCAGTCTCTCCGGGACAGGGACCACTGAAGCTTTCTTT. Translating gives CASSLSGTGTTEAFF.

This clone was seen once. V and J are TRBV27 and TRBJ2-4, with D perhaps assigned TRBD1 or TRBD2 (5 bases each). The CDR3 extends over 16 amino acids. V gave up 4 bases and J gave up 3 bases, with 16 bases separating them. Germline V gives CDR1 MNHEY, CDR2 SMNVEV (reference sequence). As DNA, the CDR3 is TGTGCCAGCAGTTGGGGCTTCGGTCGGGACAAAAACATTCAGTACTTC. Translation gives CASSWGFGRDKNIQYF.

This clone was picked up one time. The rearrangement uses TRBV6-1 and TRBJ2-5, with D tentatively TRBD1 (6 bases). Germline CDR1 and CDR2: MNHNS and SASEGT. With 2 bases removed from V and 4 bases from J, the gap between germline ends came to 11 bases. The CDR3 is 14 residues long. CDR3: CASSELTGRETQYF. For the CDR3, the DNA is TGTGCCAGCAGTGAACTGACAGGCAGAGAGACCCAGTACTTC.

In the case of this clone: The junction shows a germline mismatch at one end, possibly a read error. The sample has other DNA sequences that encode this CDR3 too. This chain links TRBV20-1 with TRBJ2-2; D is undetermined. Looked up from germline, CDR1 is DFQATT and CDR2 is SNEGSKA (reference sequence). The CDR3 runs 11 residues. DNA of the CDR3: TGCAGTGCGACGAACACCGGAGAGCTGTTTTTT. It yields the protein CSATNTGELFF.

V is TRBV14 and J is TRBJ1-1; D is unclear. The CDR3 has 16 amino acids. Germline CDR1 and CDR2: SGHDN and FVKESK. Trimming shortened V by 2 bases and J by 0 bases, and 13 bases separated the two germline ends. In DNA form, the CDR3 reads TGTGCCAGCAGCCAAATTCGCCCGGGCATGAACACTGAAGCTTTCTTT. This translates into CASSQIRPGMNTEAFF.

The sample holds one count of this clone. This sequence joins TRBV6-6 and TRBJ1-1; 8 nucleotides agree with TRBD1. Unmatched junction bases numbered 7, after V lost 6 bases and J lost 4 bases. CDR3 length equals 14 residues. Germline assignment: CDR1 MNHNY and CDR2 SVGAGI (reference sequence). The CDR3 is CASSDRGWSTEAFF. CDR3 nucleotides: TGTGCCAGCAGCGACAGGGGCTGGAGCACTGAAGCTTTCTTT.

The chain recombines TRBV28 with TRBJ1-5; a weak D match, TRBD1 (6 bases). Germline CDR1 reads MDHEN; CDR2 reads SYDVKM. The CDR3 is 14 residues long. Trimming took off 4 bases at V and 3 bases at J, with 10 bases between the two ends. The CDR3 region is CASSSGAINQPQHF. CDR3 sequence (DNA): TGTGCCAGCAGTTCAGGGGCCATCAATCAGCCCCAGCATTTT.

The V and J genes are TRBV19 and TRBJ2-1; 8 positions match TRBD2. V lost 3 bases to trimming and J lost 7 bases; unmatched junction nucleotides: 5. The CDR3 loop spans 14 amino acids. Germline values: CDR1 LNHDA, CDR2 SQIVND (reference sequence). The CDR3 loop is CASSINGRANEQFF. In DNA form, the CDR3 reads TGTGCCAGTAGTATTAACGGGAGGGCAAATGAGCAGTTCTTC. Based on the CDR3 plus reference TRBV19 and TRBJ2-1, the full variable domain is DGGITQSPKYLFRKEGQNVTLSCEQNLNHDAMYWYRQDPGQGLRLIYYSQIVNDFQKGDIAEGYSVSREKKESFPLTVTSAQKNPTAFYLCASSINGRANEQFFGPGTRLTVL.

This clone was found a few times. The chain recombines TRBV15 with TRBJ2-6, with D perhaps TRBD2 (6 bases). Trimming took off 0 bases at V and 0 bases at J, with 9 bases between the two ends. The CDR3 covers 17 residues. In germline, CDR1 is LNHNV, CDR2 YYDKDF (reference sequence). The DNA of the CDR3 is TGTGCCACCAGCAGAGAGGGGGGTCACTCTGGGGCCAACGTCCTGACTTTC. This translates into CATSREGGHSGANVLTF.

This chain uses TRBV6-5 with TRBJ2-1; the match to TRBD1 covers 8 bases. J was trimmed by 0 bases and V by 4 bases; bases with no gene match: 5. The CDR3 extends over 16 amino acids. Germline CDR1 MNHEY, CDR2 SVGAGI. CDR3 in DNA: TGTGCCAGCAGTTTGAATACAGGGGGCTCCTACAATGAGCAGTTCTTC. Protein: CASSLNTGGSYNEQFF.

The chain links TRBV11-2 to TRBJ2-3, with a weak D call TRBD2 (5 bases). This CDR3 comprises 15 residues. CDR1 SGHAT and CDR2 FQNNGV come from the germline V gene. V was trimmed by 2 bases and J by 4 bases, leaving 13 bases between them. CDR3: CASSLWRPHSDTQYF. The CDR3 DNA follows: TGTGCCAGCAGCTTATGGAGGCCCCACTCAGATACGCAGTATTTT. The complete variable domain, with remaining parts taken from reference TRBV11-2 and TRBJ2-3, reads EAGVAQSPRYKIIEKRQSVAFWCNPISGHATLYWYQQILGQGPKLLIQFQNNGVVDDSQLPKDRFSAERLKGVDSTLKIQPAKLEDSAVYLCASSLWRPHSDTQYFGPGTRLTVL.

The chain couples TRBV5-1 to TRBJ1-2; D is unclear. The CDR3 spans 16 residues. Trimming took off 0 bases at V and 0 bases at J, with 12 bases between the two ends. CDR1 and CDR2 from the germline V gene are SGHRS and YFSETQ. The CDR3 loop reads CASSLEAAITNYGYTF. The CDR3 region has the DNA TGCGCCAGCAGCTTGGAGGCGGCTATTACTAACTATGGCTACACCTTC. Supplemented by reference TRBV5-1 and TRBJ1-2, the full variable domain reads KAGVTQTPRYLIKTRGQQVTLSCSPISGHRSVSWYQQTPGQGLQFLFEYFSETQRNKGNFPGRFSGRQFSNSRSEMNVSTLELGDSALYLCASSLEAAITNYGYTFGSGTRLTVV.

This chain links TRBV13 with TRBJ2-1; the D gene is possibly TRBD2 (6 bases). This CDR3 comprises 16 residues. V lost 5 bases and J 7 bases, leaving 21 bases between the germline ends. The germline V gene encodes CDR1 PRHDT and CDR2 FYEKMQ (reference sequence). The CDR3 DNA follows: TGTGCCAGCAGCCCGACCCCGGGACTCCAGCGGAATGAGCAGTTCTTC. Its translation is CASSPTPGLQRNEQFF.

The rearrangement joins TRBV6-5 to TRBJ1-1, with 9 bases lining up with TRBD1. The CDR3 runs to 15 residues. From germline, CDR1 is MNHEY and CDR2 SVGAGI. V shed 2 bases, J shed 2 bases, and the junction held 3 bases outside the gene matches. CDR3 sequence (DNA): TGTGCCAGCAGTTACGGGGACAGGGAAAACACTGAAGCTTTCTTT. Its translation is CASSYGDRENTEAFF.